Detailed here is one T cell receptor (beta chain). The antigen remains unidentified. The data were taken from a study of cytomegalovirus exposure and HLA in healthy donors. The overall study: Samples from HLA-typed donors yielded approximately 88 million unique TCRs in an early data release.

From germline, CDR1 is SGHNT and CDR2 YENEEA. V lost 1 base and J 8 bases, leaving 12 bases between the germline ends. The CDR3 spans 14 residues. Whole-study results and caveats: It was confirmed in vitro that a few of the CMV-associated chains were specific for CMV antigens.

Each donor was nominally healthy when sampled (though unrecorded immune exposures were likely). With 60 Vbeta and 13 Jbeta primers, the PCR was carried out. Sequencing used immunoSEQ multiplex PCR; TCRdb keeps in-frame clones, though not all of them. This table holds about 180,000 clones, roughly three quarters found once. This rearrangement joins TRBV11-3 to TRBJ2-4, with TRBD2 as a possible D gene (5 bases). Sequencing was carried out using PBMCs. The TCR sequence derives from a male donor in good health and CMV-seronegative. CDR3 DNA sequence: TGTGCCAGCAGCTTAGGAGGGTTTGGAGACATTCAGTACTTC. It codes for CASSLGGFGDIQYF.